This TCR beta chain was retrieved from a study of blood T cell repertoires in COVID-19. The method was immunoSEQ multiplex PCR; TCRdb's version includes in-frame clones alone and lacks a portion of them. The data show 250,000 to 300,000 clones, roughly nine tenths seen once. Trimming shortened V by 4 bases and J by 0 bases, and 11 bases separated the two germline ends. The CDR3 length is 14 residues. Germline CDR1 SGHRS, CDR2 YFSETQ. J is TRBJ2-7 and V is TRBV5-1; the D gene is possibly TRBD1 (5 bases). This TCR was recovered from a man in his fifties with acute or convalescent COVID-19. The specimen was peripheral blood. In DNA, the CDR3 is TGCGCCAGCAGCACCGGACACAACTCCTACGAGCAGTACTTC. This codes for CASSTGHNSYEQYF.